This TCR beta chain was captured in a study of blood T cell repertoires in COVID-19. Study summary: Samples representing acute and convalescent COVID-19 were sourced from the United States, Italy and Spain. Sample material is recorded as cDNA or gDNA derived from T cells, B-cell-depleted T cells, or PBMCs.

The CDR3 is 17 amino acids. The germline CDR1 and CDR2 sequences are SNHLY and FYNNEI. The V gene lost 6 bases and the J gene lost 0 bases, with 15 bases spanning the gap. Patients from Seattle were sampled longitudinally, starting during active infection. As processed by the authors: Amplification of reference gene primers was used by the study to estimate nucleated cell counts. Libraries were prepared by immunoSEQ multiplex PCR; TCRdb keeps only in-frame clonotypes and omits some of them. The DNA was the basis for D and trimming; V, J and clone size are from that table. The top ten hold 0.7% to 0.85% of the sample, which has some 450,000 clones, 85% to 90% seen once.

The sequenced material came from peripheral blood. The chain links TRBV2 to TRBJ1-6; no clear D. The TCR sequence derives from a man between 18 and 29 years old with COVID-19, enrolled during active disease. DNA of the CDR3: TGTGCCAGCAGCAGGATACAGAAGAGCTCCTATAATTCACCCCTCCACTTT. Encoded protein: CASSRIQKSSYNSPLHF.